This T cell receptor beta chain was captured by sequencing in a study of blood T cells in healthy people across ages. General study points: The long-lived group displayed more naive CD4+ cells, plus higher diversity, than the aged donors did.

The sample providers were healthy Caucasian people from Russia, aged roughly 6 to 95. About this clonotype itself: Its antigen is unidentified.

CDR3 length: 14 residues. Trimming took 5 bases from V and 5 from J, leaving 15 bases between them. It was with a sample-barcoded 5' primer and a J-beta primer mix that a second PCR of about 6 to 11 cycles was run. The template-switch adaptor was a 5' adaptor with 12 random nucleotides. It tagged each cDNA molecule. TCRdb fed the 5' RACE reads into MiXCR, producing one record per CDR3 protein. The sample carries 780,000 or so distinct CDR3 sequences, more than 55% recorded once. This sequence was found in a man between 40 and 49 years old in good health. The genes are TRBV12-3 or TRBV12-4 and TRBJ2-5; no definite D call. The sequenced material came from blood. CDR3 sequence reads: CASSLSSAGETQYF. CDR3 in DNA: TGTGCCAGCAGTCTATCTTCGGCCGGGGAGACCCAGTACTTC.